This TCR beta chain was found in a study of T cell repertoires in cytomegalovirus infection. This CDR3 comprises 14 residues. Germline CDR1 SGHVS, CDR2 FNYEAQ. The V end lost 1 base, the J end lost 5 bases, and 8 bases lay between the germline ends. TCRdb fed the reads into MiXCR, producing one record per CDR3 protein. This sample has 200,000 to 300,000 distinct CDR3 sequences; approximately 8.3% occur once, and the top ten carry approximately 16%. This clonotype was counted ten times or more. The sample was PBMCs. The TCR sequence derives from a human donor in good health (CMV status not recorded). Some clones in this sample may be carry-over from other donors' samples. V gene TRBV7-6 combines with J gene TRBJ2-2; unclear D gene. CDR3: CASSLGVLTGELFF. CDR3 coding DNA: TGTGCCAGCAGCTTAGGGGTGCTGACCGGGGAGCTGTTTTTT.